The 12 T cell receptor beta chains below were found in one sample sequenced in a study. TCRdb ran MiXCR on the RT-PCR reads and lists one entry per CDR3 protein. The sample records more than 600,000 distinct CDR3 sequences, 12% to 15% being singletons. The source material was memory CD4+ T cells from blood. Receptors originate from a female donor in good health, serving as a healthy control.

This clonotype was seen many times. The chain links TRBV7-6 to TRBJ1-1; D might be TRBD1 (6 bases). Trimming took off 2 bases at V and 4 bases at J, with 14 bases between the two ends. Germline loops: CDR1 SGHVS, CDR2 FNYEAQ. The CDR3 has 15 residues. The CDR3 protein is CASSLMSGGTTEAFF. CDR3 nucleotides: TGTGCCAGCAGCTTAATGAGTGGGGGCACCACTGAAGCTTTCTTT. The complete variable domain, with remaining parts taken from reference TRBV7-6 and TRBJ1-1, reads GAGVSQSPRYKVTKRGQDVALRCDPISGHVSLYWYRQALGQGPEFLTYFNYEAQQDKSGLPNDRFSAERPEGSISTLTIQRTEQRDSAMYRCASSLMSGGTTEAFFGQGTRLTVV.

The chain is built from TRBV12-3 or TRBV12-4 and TRBJ1-3; D gene uncertain. The CDR3 loop spans 14 amino acids. Trimming took off 7 bases at V and 7 bases at J, with 17 bases between the two ends. This CDR3 is CASTSGLGPNTIYF. The CDR3 region has the DNA TGTGCCAGCACCTCAGGACTGGGCCCCAACACCATATATTTT.

The CDR3 protein is CASTAGDRAWEKLFF. The DNA for the CDR3 is TGTGCCAGCACCGCCGGGGACAGGGCTTGGGAAAAACTGTTTTTT. The chain recombines TRBV6-1 with TRBJ1-4; 9 nucleotides match TRBD1. J gave up 8 bases and V 7 bases, and 11 bases lay outside the gene matches. CDR1 MNHNS and CDR2 SASEGT come from the germline V gene. This CDR3 comprises 15 residues.

The chain recombines TRBV6-5 with TRBJ2-3; 9 positions match TRBD1. Germline V lookup: CDR1 MNHEY, CDR2 SVGAGI. This CDR3 has 16 amino acids. The trim removed 0 bases at V and 4 bases at J, leaving 5 bases unmatched. In DNA form, the CDR3 reads TGTGCCAGCAGTTACTCCTACCGGGACAGGGCAGATACGCAGTATTTT. Translation gives CASSYSYRDRADTQYF.

The rearrangement uses TRBV12-3 or TRBV12-4 and TRBJ2-2; tentative D call: TRBD2 (6 bases). Trimming took 8 bases from V and 7 from J, leaving 17 bases between them. The CDR3 spans 14 residues. The CDR3 DNA follows: TGTGCCAGCCTTTATAATACGGGGGACGGGGAGCTGTTTTTT. This encodes CASLYNTGDGELFF.

This clonotype has more than one count but fewer than ten. The rearrangement joins TRBV7-6 to TRBJ2-3; no definite D call. The germline CDR1 and CDR2 sequences are SGHVS and FNYEAQ. Trimming pared 4 bases from V and 2 bases from J, leaving 10 bases between. CDR3 length equals 14 residues. The CDR3 is CASSYIRDTDTQYF. The CDR3, as DNA: TGTGCCAGCAGCTACATTAGGGACACAGATACGCAGTATTTT.

This clonotype was observed a handful of times. This sequence joins TRBV12-3 or TRBV12-4 and TRBJ1-6; D is unresolved. With 3 bases removed from V and 3 bases from J, the gap between germline ends came to 6 bases. The CDR3 is 14 amino acids. DNA of the CDR3: TGTGCCAGCAGTTTGGGGATCTATAATTCACCCCTCCACTTT. Its translation is CASSLGIYNSPLHF.

The chain combines TRBV29-1 with TRBJ2-5; 7 nucleotides line up with TRBD1. The CDR3 length is 18 residues. V was pared by 4 bases and J by 5 bases, with 22 bases of the junction left unmatched. CDR1 and CDR2 (germline): SQVTM, ANQGSEA. CDR3 loop: CSVGSPLDRVQYNETQYF. CDR3 DNA sequence: TGCAGCGTTGGGTCCCCCTTAGACAGGGTCCAATACAATGAGACCCAGTACTTC.

This clonotype was picked up many times. This sequence joins TRBV20-1 and TRBJ1-3; 10 nucleotides line up with TRBD1. The CDR3 runs 13 residues. The trim removed 6 bases at V and 4 bases at J, leaving 3 bases unmatched. Germline V lookup: CDR1 DFQATT, CDR2 SNEGSKA (reference sequence). The CDR3 loop is CSARTGGGNTIYF. The CDR3, as DNA: TGCAGTGCCAGGACAGGGGGAGGAAACACCATATATTTT.

J is TRBJ2-7 and V is TRBV5-1; 8 bases map to TRBD2. V lost 0 bases to trimming and J lost 3 bases; unmatched junction nucleotides: 14. Germline lookup yields CDR1 SGHRS and CDR2 YFSETQ. The CDR3 runs to 18 residues. CDR3 loop: CASSLGLLASGSNYEQYF. In DNA, the CDR3 is TGCGCCAGCAGCTTGGGACTCCTGGCCAGCGGGAGTAACTACGAGCAGTACTTC.

The genes are TRBV7-2 and TRBJ1-4; D is undetermined. The CDR3 contains 14 residues. CDR1 is SGHTA and CDR2 is FQGNSA in the germline V gene. V lost 7 bases to trimming and J lost 1 base, with 10 bases between them. CDR3 protein: CASTLPVTNEKLFF. The CDR3 DNA sequence: TGTGCCAGCACCTTGCCCGTAACTAATGAAAAACTGTTTTTT.

This clonotype has just one count. For the CDR3, the DNA is TGTGCCAGCATACCGGGACAGGGCTTCTATGAGCAGTTCTTC. Translating gives CASIPGQGFYEQFF. The V call is TRBV2, the J call TRBJ2-1; 9 positions agree with TRBD1. Unmatched junction bases numbered 9, after V lost 7 bases and J lost 8 bases. The CDR3 loop spans 14 amino acids. The germline gives CDR1 SNHLY, CDR2 FYNNEI.